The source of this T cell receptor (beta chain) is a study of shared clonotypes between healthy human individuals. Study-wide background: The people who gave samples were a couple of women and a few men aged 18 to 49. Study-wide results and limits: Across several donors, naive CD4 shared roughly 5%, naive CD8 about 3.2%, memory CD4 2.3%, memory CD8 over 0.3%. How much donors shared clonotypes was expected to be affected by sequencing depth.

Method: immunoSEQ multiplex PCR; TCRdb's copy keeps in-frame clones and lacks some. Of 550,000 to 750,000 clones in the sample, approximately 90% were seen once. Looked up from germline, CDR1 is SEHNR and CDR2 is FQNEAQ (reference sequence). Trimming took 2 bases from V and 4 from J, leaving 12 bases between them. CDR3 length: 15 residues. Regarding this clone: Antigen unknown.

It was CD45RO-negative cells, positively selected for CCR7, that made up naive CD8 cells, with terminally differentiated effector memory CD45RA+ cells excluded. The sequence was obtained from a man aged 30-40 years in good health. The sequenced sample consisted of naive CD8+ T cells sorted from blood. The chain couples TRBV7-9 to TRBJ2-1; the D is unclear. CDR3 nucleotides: TGTGCCAGCAGCTTAAGCAGGAAAGAATACAATGAGCAGTTCTTC. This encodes CASSLSRKEYNEQFF.